This passage covers 20 T cell receptor beta chains from one sample sequenced in a study of blood T cell repertoires in COVID-19. Clones were read by immunoSEQ multiplex PCR, and TCRdb kept only the in-frame ones, dropping some. This table has about 120,000 clones, 85% to 90% appearing once. The source material was peripheral blood. The origin of the receptors is a woman aged 60-70 years with COVID-19, enrolled during active disease.

The genes are TRBV5-4 and TRBJ1-4, with 9 bases lining up with TRBD1. V lost 4 bases, J lost 8 bases, and 6 bases stayed unmatched. Germline V CDR1 and CDR2: SGHNT, YYREEE (reference sequence). The CDR3 loop spans 14 amino acids. CDR3 residues: CASSPTGGAEKLFF. The CDR3 DNA reads TGTGCCAGCAGCCCTACAGGGGGCGCGGAAAAACTGTTTTTT.

V is TRBV4-1 and J is TRBJ2-1, with D maybe TRBD2 (5 bases). The length of the CDR3 is 16 residues. The V end was cut by 4 bases, the J end by 0 bases, with 13 bases between. In germline, CDR1 is MGHRA, CDR2 YSYEKL. In nucleotides, the CDR3 is TGCGCCAGCAGCCCGTTCCCGGGGAGCTCCTACAATGAGCAGTTCTTC. This gives the protein CASSPFPGSSYNEQFF.

This sequence joins TRBV9 and TRBJ2-1, with TRBD1 as a possible D gene (6 bases). V was pared by 3 bases and J by 0 bases, with 10 bases between. Germline loops: CDR1 SGDLS, CDR2 YYNGEE. This CDR3 spans 15 amino acids. The CDR3 region is CASSATGSSYNEQFF. In DNA form, the CDR3 reads TGTGCCAGCAGCGCAACAGGGAGCTCCTACAATGAGCAGTTCTTC.

The genes are TRBV11-2 and TRBJ1-1; a possible D gene is TRBD1 (5 bases). V was trimmed by 3 bases and J by 5 bases, leaving 19 bases between them. The CDR3 is 16 residues long. CDR1 is SGHAT, CDR2 FQNNGV, per germline. CDR3 region: CASSLDRGTRRTEAFF. Written as DNA, the CDR3 is TGTGCCAGCAGCTTGGATCGCGGGACTCGGAGAACTGAAGCTTTCTTT.

This chain uses TRBV2 with TRBJ2-5, with D tentatively TRBD1 (6 bases). The germline gives CDR1 SNHLY, CDR2 FYNNEI. The CDR3 sequence is 12 residues long. The V gene lost 4 bases and the J gene lost 14 bases, with 17 bases spanning the gap. The CDR3 region has the DNA TGTGCCAGCAGTGGGGACATGCCAGGTGGATACTTC. Protein product: CASSGDMPGGYF.

This chain uses TRBV6-5 with TRBJ2-2; TRBD2 matches 9 bases. After removal of 11 bases from V and 3 bases from J, the junction contained 10 bases not matched to a gene. In germline, CDR1 is MNHEY, CDR2 SVGAGI. This CDR3 comprises 15 residues. The CDR3 reads CAYEGAGGHTGELFF. As DNA, the CDR3 is TGTGCCTATGAGGGAGCGGGGGGCCACACCGGGGAGCTGTTTTTT.

The V call is TRBV5-4, the J call TRBJ2-3, with 12 bases aligning to TRBD2. The CDR3 loop spans 18 amino acids. The germline V gene encodes CDR1 SGHNT and CDR2 YYREEE (reference sequence). V dropped 0 bases and J dropped 1; count of bases not matched to a gene: 6. This chain's CDR3 is CASSLASGGGIGTDTQYF. Here the CDR3 DNA reads TGTGCCAGCAGCTTGGCTAGCGGGGGGGGGATCGGCACAGATACGCAGTATTTT. The full variable domain, in which reference TRBV5-4 and TRBJ2-3 provide the parts outside the CDR3, is ETGVTQSPTHLIKTRGQQVTLRCSSQSGHNTVSWYQQALGQGPQFIFQYYREEENGRGNFPPRFSGLQFPNYSSELNVNALELDDSALYLCASSLASGGGIGTDTQYFGPGTRLTVL.

The rearrangement links TRBV19 to TRBJ2-3; tentatively, D is TRBD1 (5 bases). V was shortened by 5 bases and J by 1 base, with 16 bases between the two germline ends. The CDR3 totals 16 residues. Germline CDR1 reads LNHDA; CDR2 reads SQIVND (reference sequence). In nucleotides, the CDR3 is TGTGCCAGTAGTCCCCGCAGGGTAGGGGGCACAGATACGCAGTATTTT. It specifies CASSPRRVGGTDTQYF.

The chain uses TRBV24-1 and TRBJ1-2; 8 nucleotides line up with TRBD1. The CDR3 length is 14 residues. With 5 bases clipped from V and 4 bases from J, the junction kept 5 bases outside the gene matches. Germline V gene data show CDR1 as KGHDR and CDR2 as SFDVKD. Here the CDR3 reads CATSAPDRAYGYTF. The CDR3 region has the DNA TGTGCCACCAGTGCCCCGGACAGGGCCTATGGCTACACCTTC.

The chain links TRBV25-1 to TRBJ2-2; 12 bases map to TRBD2. V lost 11 bases to trimming and J lost 6 bases; unmatched junction nucleotides: 7. CDR1 and CDR2 from the germline V gene are MGHDK and SYGVNS. The CDR3 consists of 14 residues. CDR3 DNA: TGTGCCGTCCCTAGCGGGGGGGCCCCCGGGGAGCTGTTTTTT. This codes for CAVPSGGAPGELFF. Combining the CDR3 with reference TRBV25-1 and TRBJ2-2 gives the whole variable domain EADIYQTPRYLVIGTGKKITLECSQTMGHDKMYWYQQDPGMELHLIHYSYGVNSTEKGDLSSESTVSRIRTEHFPLTLESARPSHTSQYLCAVPSGGAPGELFFGEGSRLTVL.

The CDR3 spells CASMFTGTTPDTQYF. The CDR3 nucleotides are TGTGCCAGCATGTTTACCGGGACTACCCCAGATACGCAGTATTTT. This chain links TRBV5-5 with TRBJ2-3; 7 nucleotides agree with TRBD2. V lost 6 bases to trimming and J lost 4 bases; unmatched junction nucleotides: 11. This CDR3 has 15 amino acids. The V gene's germline CDR1 is SGHKS and CDR2 YYEKEE (reference sequence).

This clone was seen a single time. The chain links TRBV15 to TRBJ2-3; TRBD1 agrees at 8 bases. In germline, CDR1 is LNHNV, CDR2 YYDKDF (reference sequence). The trim removed 8 bases at V and 1 base at J, leaving 2 bases unmatched. The CDR3 is 13 amino acids. CDR3 in amino acids: CATSTGGTDTQYF. CDR3 nucleotide sequence: TGTGCCACCTCGACAGGGGGCACAGATACGCAGTATTTT.

The chain carries TRBV6-2 or TRBV6-3 and TRBJ1-1, with 8 bases lining up with TRBD1. CDR1 MNHEY and CDR2 SVGEGT come from the germline V gene. The ends lost 6 bases at V and 4 bases at J; junction bases unmatched: 7. CDR3 length: 14 residues. The CDR3 reads CASSQGQGFTEAFF. The DNA of the CDR3 is TGTGCCAGCAGCCAAGGACAGGGTTTCACTGAAGCTTTCTTT.

The V call is TRBV9, the J call TRBJ1-6, with TRBD1 matching over 9 bases. With 1 base clipped from V and 9 bases from J, the junction kept 5 bases outside the gene matches. From germline, CDR1 is SGDLS and CDR2 YYNGEE. CDR3 length: 15 residues. CDR3 in amino acids: CASSVTGTGLSPLHF. CDR3 DNA sequence: TGTGCCAGCAGCGTAACCGGGACAGGGCTTTCACCCCTCCACTTT.

This sequence joins TRBV25-1 and TRBJ2-5, with D possibly being TRBD2 (5 bases). This CDR3 is built from 14 residues. Germline V gene lookup returns CDR1 MGHDK and CDR2 SYGVNS. Deletions cut 4 bases from V and 4 bases from J, with 13 bases between. CDR3 amino acids: CASSAWRVGETQYF. The CDR3 nucleotides read TGTGCCAGCAGTGCATGGCGGGTTGGAGAGACCCAGTACTTC.

The chain joins TRBV11-2 to TRBJ2-2; 8 bases align to TRBD2. This CDR3 is built from 15 residues. After removal of 6 bases from V and 4 bases from J, the junction contained 7 bases not matched to a gene. Looked up from germline, CDR1 is SGHAT and CDR2 is FQNNGV. The CDR3 sequence: CASRTGTSPTGELFF. DNA for the CDR3: TGTGCCAGCAGAACCGGGACTAGTCCCACCGGGGAGCTGTTTTTT.

V gene TRBV19 combines with J gene TRBJ2-1, with D maybe TRBD2 (5 bases). V was clipped by 5 bases and J by 6 bases, with 11 bases between them. Per the germline V gene, CDR1 is LNHDA and CDR2 is SQIVND (reference sequence). The CDR3 runs to 13 residues. The CDR3 loop is CASSLGLRNEQFF. In DNA form, the CDR3 reads TGTGCCAGTAGTCTCGGACTGCGCAATGAGCAGTTCTTC.

The CDR3 is CASSVTSSPYTDTQYF. CDR3 nucleotides: TGCGCCAGCAGCGTGACTAGCAGCCCGTACACAGATACGCAGTATTTT. V and J are TRBV5-1 and TRBJ2-3; 7 nucleotides align to TRBD2. The CDR3 is 16 residues long. J lost 2 bases, V lost 4 bases, and 10 bases had no gene match. In germline, CDR1 is SGHRS, CDR2 YFSETQ.

The chain recombines TRBV4-1 with TRBJ2-2, with TRBD2 matching 12 bases. CDR3 length equals 19 residues. The V gene end was trimmed by 5 bases and the J gene end by 1 base; junction bases not matched to a gene: 11. Germline-derived CDR1 and CDR2 are MGHRA and YSYEKL. Here the CDR3 DNA reads TGCGCCAGCAGCTTCCAAAGACTAGCGGGGGCTAAGAACACCGGGGAGCTGTTTTTT. Translating it yields CASSFQRLAGAKNTGELFF.

The chain uses TRBV7-2 and TRBJ2-3; 7 bases match TRBD2. Germline CDR1 reads SGHTA; CDR2 reads FQGNSA. V lost 6 bases and J lost 2; bases outside the gene matches: 8. The CDR3 runs to 15 residues. The CDR3 region is CASRRTGRDTDTQYF. The DNA for the CDR3 is TGTGCCAGCAGAAGGACGGGGAGGGACACAGATACGCAGTATTTT. The full variable domain, with the rest looked up from reference TRBV7-2 and TRBJ2-3, is GAGVSQSPSNKVTEKGKDVELRCDPISGHTALYWYRQSLGQGLEFLIYFQGNSAPDKSGLPSDRFSAERTGGSVSTLTIQRTQQEDSAVYLCASRRTGRDTDTQYFGPGTRLTVL.